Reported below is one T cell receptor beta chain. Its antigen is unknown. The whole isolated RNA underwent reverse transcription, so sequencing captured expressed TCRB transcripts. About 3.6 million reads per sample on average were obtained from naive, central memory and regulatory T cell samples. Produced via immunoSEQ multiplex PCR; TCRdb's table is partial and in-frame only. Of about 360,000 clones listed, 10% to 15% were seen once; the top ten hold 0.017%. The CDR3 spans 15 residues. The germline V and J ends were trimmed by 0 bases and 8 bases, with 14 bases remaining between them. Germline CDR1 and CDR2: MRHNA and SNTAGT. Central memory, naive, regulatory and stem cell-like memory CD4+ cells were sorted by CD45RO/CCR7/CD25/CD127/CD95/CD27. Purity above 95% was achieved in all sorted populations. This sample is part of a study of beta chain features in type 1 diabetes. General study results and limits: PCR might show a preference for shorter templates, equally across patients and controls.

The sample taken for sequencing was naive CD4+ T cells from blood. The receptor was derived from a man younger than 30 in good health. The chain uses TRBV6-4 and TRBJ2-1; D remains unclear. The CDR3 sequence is CASSDSTLGKDEQFF. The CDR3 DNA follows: TGTGCCAGCAGTGACTCAACCCTAGGTAAGGATGAGCAGTTCTTC.